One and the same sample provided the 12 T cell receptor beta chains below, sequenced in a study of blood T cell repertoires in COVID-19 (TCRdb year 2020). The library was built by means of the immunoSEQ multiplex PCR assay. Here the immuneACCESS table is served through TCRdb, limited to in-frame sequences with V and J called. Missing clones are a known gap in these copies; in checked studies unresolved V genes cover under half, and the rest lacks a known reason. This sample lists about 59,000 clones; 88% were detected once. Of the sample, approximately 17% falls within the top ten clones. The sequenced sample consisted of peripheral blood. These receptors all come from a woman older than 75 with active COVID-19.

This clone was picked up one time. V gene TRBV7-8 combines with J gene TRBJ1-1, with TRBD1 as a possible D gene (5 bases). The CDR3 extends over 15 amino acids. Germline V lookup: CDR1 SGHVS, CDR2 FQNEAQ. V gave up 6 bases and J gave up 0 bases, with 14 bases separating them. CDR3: CASRGRDRMNTEAFF. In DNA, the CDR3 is TGTGCCAGCAGGGGCCGCGACAGAATGAACACTGAAGCTTTCTTT.

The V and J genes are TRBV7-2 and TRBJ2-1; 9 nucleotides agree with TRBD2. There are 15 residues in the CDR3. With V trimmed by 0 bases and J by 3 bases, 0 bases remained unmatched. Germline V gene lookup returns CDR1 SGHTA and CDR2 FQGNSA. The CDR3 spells CASSLAAGGYNEQFF. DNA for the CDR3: TGTGCCAGCAGCTTAGCAGCGGGGGGCTACAATGAGCAGTTCTTC.

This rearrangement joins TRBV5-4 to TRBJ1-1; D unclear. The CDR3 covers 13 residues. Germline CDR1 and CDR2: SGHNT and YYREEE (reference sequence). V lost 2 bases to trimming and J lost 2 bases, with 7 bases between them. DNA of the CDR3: TGTGCCAGCAGCTTTGAGGTTAACACTGAAGCTTTCTTT. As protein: CASSFEVNTEAFF.

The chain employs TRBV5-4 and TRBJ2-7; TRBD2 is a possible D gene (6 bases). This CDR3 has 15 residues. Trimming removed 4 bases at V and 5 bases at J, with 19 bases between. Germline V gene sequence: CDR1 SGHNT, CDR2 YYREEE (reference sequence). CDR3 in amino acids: CASSPGVGRSDEQYF. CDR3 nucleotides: TGTGCCAGCAGCCCGGGGGTGGGCCGGAGCGACGAGCAGTACTTC. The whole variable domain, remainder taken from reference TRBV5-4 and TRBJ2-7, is ETGVTQSPTHLIKTRGQQVTLRCSSQSGHNTVSWYQQALGQGPQFIFQYYREEENGRGNFPPRFSGLQFPNYSSELNVNALELDDSALYLCASSPGVGRSDEQYFGPGTRLTVT.

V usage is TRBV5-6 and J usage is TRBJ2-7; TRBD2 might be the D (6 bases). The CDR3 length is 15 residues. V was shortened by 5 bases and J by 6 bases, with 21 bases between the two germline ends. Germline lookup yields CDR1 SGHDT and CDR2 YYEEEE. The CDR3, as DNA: TGTGCCAGCAGTTTCGGACTACGCTCAAATCGCGAGCAGTACTTC. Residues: CASSFGLRSNREQYF.

CDR3 amino acids: CASSEIGTASYEQYF. The CDR3 coding sequence is TGTGCCAGCAGTGAAATCGGGACAGCCTCCTACGAGCAGTACTTC. The chain combines TRBV25-1 with TRBJ2-7; 7 bases align to TRBD1. Trimming at V came to 2 bases and at J to 0 bases, leaving 4 bases not matched to a gene. CDR1 and CDR2 from the germline V gene are MGHDK and SYGVNS. The CDR3 is 15 amino acids.

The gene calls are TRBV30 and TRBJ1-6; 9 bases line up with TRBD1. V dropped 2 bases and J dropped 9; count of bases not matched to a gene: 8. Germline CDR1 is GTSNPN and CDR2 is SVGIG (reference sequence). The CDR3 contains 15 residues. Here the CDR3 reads CAWSPRQGVGSPLHF. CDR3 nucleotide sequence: TGTGCCTGGAGTCCAAGACAGGGGGTCGGTTCACCCCTCCACTTT.

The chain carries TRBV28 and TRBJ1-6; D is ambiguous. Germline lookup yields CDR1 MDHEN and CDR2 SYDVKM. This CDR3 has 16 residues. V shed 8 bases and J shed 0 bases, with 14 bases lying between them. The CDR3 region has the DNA TGTGCCAGCGGGCCTTTGGGTAGCTCCTATAATTCACCCCTCCACTTT. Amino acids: CASGPLGSSYNSPLHF.

CDR3 nucleotides: TGCGCCAGCAGCTCGGAGGAGGAAGCGACCCAGTACTTC. It codes for CASSSEEEATQYF. The chain combines TRBV5-1 with TRBJ2-5; D is possibly TRBD2 (5 bases). Between the trimmed V and J ends, which lost 3 bases and 7 bases, there was a span of 13 bases. Germline V gene lookup returns CDR1 SGHRS and CDR2 YFSETQ. The CDR3 is 13 amino acids.

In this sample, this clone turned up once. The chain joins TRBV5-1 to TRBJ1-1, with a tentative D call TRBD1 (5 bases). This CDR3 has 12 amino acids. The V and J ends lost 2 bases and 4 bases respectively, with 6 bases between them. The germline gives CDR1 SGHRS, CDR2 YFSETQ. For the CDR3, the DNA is TGCGCCAGCAGCTTTCAGGGCACTGAAGCTTTCTTT. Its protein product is CASSFQGTEAFF.

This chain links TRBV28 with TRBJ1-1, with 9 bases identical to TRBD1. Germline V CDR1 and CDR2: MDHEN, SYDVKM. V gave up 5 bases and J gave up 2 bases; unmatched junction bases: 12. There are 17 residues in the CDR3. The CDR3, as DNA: TGTGCCAGCAGTAAGGTCCGGACAGGGGACATCAACACTGAAGCTTTCTTT. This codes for CASSKVRTGDINTEAFF.

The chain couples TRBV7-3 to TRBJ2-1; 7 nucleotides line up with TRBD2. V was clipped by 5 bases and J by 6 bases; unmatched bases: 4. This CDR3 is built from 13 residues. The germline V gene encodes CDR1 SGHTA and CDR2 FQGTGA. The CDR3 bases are TGTGCCAGCAGCCAAACTAGCGTCAATGAGCAGTTCTTC. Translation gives CASSQTSVNEQFF.